This TCR beta chain was observed in a study of blood T cell repertoires in COVID-19. The wider study: Whether acute or convalescent, the COVID-19 samples came from the United States, Italy and Spain.

Produced via immunoSEQ multiplex PCR; TCRdb's table is partial and in-frame only. The repertoire holds 200,000 to 250,000 clones, with 70% to 90% as singletons. V lost 4 bases to trimming and J lost 4 bases, with 13 bases between them. The CDR3 runs to 14 residues. CDR1 and CDR2 from the germline V gene are MNHGY and SVAAGI. The specimen sequenced was peripheral blood. The TCR comes from a young woman who had recovered from COVID-19. The chain has TRBV6-9 and TRBJ1-1; D is undetermined. The CDR3 region is CASSFPGLATEAFF. CDR3 bases: TGTGCCAGCAGTTTTCCGGGTCTCGCCACTGAAGCTTTCTTT.